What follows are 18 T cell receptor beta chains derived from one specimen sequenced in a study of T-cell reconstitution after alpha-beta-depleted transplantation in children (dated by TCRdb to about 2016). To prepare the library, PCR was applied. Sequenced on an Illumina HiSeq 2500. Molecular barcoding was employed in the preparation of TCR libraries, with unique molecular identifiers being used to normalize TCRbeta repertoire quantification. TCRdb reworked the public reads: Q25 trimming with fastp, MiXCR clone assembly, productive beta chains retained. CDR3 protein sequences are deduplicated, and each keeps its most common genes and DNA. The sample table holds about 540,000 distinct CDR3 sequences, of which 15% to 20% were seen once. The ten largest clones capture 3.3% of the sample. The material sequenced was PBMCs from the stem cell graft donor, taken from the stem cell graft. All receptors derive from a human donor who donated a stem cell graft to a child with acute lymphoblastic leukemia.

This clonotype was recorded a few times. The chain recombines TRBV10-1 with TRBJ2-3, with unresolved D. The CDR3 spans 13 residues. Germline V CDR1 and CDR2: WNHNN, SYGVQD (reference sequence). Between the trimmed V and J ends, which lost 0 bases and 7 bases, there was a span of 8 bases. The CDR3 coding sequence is TGCGCCAGCAGTGAGTCGGTCCAGTATACGCAGTATTTT. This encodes CASSESVQYTQYF.

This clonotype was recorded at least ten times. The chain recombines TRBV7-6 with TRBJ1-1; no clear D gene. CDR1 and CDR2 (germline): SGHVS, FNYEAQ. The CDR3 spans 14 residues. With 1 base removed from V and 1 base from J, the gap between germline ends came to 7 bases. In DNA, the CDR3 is TGTGCCAGCAGCTTAGAGGGCTCGAACACTGAAGCTTTCTTT. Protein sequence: CASSLEGSNTEAFF. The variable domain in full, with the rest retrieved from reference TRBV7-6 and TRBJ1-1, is GAGVSQSPRYKVTKRGQDVALRCDPISGHVSLYWYRQALGQGPEFLTYFNYEAQQDKSGLPNDRFSAERPEGSISTLTIQRTEQRDSAMYRCASSLEGSNTEAFFGQGTRLTVV.

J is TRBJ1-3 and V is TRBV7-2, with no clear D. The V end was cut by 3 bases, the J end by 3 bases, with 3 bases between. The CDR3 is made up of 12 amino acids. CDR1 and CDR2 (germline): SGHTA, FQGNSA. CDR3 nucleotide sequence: TGTGCCAGCAGCTTCCGTGGAAACACCATATATTTT. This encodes CASSFRGNTIYF.

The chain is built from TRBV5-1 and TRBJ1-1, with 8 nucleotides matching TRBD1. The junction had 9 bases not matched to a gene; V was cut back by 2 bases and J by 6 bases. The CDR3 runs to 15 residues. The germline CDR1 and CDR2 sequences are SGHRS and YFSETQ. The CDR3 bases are TGCGCCAGCAGCTTTTATCAGGGGGCTGGGGCTGAAGCTTTCTTT. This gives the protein CASSFYQGAGAEAFF.

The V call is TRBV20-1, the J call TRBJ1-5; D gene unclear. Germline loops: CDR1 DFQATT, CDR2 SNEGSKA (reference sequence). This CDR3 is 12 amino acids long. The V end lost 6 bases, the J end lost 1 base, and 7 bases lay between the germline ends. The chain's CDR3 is CSAIDSNQPQHF. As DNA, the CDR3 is TGCAGTGCGATAGACAGCAATCAGCCCCAGCATTTT.

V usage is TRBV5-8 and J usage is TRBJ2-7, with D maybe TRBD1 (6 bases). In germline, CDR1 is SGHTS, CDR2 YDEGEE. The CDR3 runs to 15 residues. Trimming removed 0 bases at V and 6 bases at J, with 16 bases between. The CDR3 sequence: CASSLALSGVGEQYF. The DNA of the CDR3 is TGTGCCAGCAGCTTGGCTTTGTCAGGGGTGGGCGAGCAGTACTTC.

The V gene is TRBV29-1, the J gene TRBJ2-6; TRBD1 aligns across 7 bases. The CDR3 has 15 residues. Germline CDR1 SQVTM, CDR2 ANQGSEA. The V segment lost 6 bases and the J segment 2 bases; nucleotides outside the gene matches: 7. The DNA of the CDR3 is TGCAGCGTACCCGAGGGGGCAGCTGGGGCCAACGTCCTGACTTTC. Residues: CSVPEGAAGANVLTF.

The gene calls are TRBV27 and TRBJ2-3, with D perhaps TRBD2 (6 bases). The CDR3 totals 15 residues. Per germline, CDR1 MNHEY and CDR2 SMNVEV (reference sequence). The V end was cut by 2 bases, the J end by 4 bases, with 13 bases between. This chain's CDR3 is CASSLIPGEADTQYF. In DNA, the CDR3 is TGTGCCAGCAGTTTAATCCCGGGAGAGGCAGATACGCAGTATTTT.

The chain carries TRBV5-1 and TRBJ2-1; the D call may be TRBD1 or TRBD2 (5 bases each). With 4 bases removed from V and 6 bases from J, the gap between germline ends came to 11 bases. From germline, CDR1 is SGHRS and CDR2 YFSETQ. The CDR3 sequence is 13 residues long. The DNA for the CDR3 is TGCGCCAGCAGCCCCAACGGGGCCAATGAGCAGTTCTTC. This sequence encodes CASSPNGANEQFF.

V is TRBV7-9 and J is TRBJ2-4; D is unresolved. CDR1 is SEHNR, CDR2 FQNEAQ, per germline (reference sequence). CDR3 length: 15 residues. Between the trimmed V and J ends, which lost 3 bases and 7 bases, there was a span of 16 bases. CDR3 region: CASSLVASPSNIQYF. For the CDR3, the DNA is TGTGCCAGCAGCTTGGTTGCCAGTCCCAGCAACATTCAGTACTTC. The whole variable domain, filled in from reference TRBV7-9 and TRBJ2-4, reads DTGVSQNPRHKITKRGQNVTFRCDPISEHNRLYWYRQTLGQGPEFLTYFQNEAQLEKSRLLSDRFSAERPKGSFSTLEIQRTEQGDSAMYLCASSLVASPSNIQYFGAGTRLSVL.

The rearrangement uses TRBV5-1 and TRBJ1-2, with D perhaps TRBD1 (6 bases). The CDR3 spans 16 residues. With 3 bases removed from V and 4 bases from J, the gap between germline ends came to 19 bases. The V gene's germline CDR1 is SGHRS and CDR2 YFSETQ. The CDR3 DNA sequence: TGCGCCAGCAGCTCTCAACTGGACAGTCGAGGCTATGGCTACACCTTC. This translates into CASSSQLDSRGYGYTF.

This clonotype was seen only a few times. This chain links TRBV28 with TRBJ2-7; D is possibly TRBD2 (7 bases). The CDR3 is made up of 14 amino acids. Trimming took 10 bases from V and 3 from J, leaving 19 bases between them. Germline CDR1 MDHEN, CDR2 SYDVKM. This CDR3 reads CAISPAGHLYEQYF. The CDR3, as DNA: TGTGCCATCTCTCCAGCGGGACACCTCTACGAGCAGTACTTC.

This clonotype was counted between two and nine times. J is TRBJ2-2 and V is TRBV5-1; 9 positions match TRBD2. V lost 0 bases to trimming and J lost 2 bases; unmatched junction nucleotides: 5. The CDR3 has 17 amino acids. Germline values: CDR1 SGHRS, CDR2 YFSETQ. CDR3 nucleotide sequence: TGCGCCAGCAGCTTGGGGCAGCGGGAGGATAACACCGGGGAGCTGTTTTTT. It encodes CASSLGQREDNTGELFF.

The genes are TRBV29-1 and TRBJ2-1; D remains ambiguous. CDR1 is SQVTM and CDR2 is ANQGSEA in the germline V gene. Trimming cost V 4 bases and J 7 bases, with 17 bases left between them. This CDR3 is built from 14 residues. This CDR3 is CSVVRSGRGNEQFF. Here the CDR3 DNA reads TGCAGCGTTGTTCGCAGTGGAAGAGGAAATGAGCAGTTCTTC.

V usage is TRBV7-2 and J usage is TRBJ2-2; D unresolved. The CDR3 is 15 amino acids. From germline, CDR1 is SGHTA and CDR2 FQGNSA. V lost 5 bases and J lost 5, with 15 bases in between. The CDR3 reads CASSPNRASTGELFF. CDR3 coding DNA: TGTGCCAGCAGCCCGAACCGGGCCTCGACCGGGGAGCTGTTTTTT. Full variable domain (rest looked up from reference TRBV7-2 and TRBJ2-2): GAGVSQSPSNKVTEKGKDVELRCDPISGHTALYWYRQSLGQGLEFLIYFQGNSAPDKSGLPSDRFSAERTGGSVSTLTIQRTQQEDSAVYLCASSPNRASTGELFFGEGSRLTVL.

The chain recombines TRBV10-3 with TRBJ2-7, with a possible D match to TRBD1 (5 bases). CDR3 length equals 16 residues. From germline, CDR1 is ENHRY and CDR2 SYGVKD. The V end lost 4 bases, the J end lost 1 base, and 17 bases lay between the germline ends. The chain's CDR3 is CAISGIVRQGSYEQYF. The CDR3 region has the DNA TGTGCCATCAGTGGAATAGTTCGGCAGGGATCCTACGAGCAGTACTTC.

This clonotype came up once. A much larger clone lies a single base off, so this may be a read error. Here the CDR3 reads CASSPGEQPQHF. In DNA, the CDR3 is TGTGCCAGCAGCCCAGGGGAACAGCCCCAGCATTTT. The chain has TRBV7-3 and TRBJ1-5; a weak D match, TRBD1 (6 bases). Trimming cost V 5 bases and J 7 bases, with 9 bases left between them. The CDR3 totals 12 residues. The germline V gene encodes CDR1 SGHTA and CDR2 FQGTGA.

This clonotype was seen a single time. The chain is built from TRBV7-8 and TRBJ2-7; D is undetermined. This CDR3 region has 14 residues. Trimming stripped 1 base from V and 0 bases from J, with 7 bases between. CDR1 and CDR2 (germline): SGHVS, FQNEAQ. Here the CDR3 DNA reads TGTGCCAGCAGCTTAGGGGCTACCTCCTACGAGCAGTACTTC. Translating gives CASSLGATSYEQYF.